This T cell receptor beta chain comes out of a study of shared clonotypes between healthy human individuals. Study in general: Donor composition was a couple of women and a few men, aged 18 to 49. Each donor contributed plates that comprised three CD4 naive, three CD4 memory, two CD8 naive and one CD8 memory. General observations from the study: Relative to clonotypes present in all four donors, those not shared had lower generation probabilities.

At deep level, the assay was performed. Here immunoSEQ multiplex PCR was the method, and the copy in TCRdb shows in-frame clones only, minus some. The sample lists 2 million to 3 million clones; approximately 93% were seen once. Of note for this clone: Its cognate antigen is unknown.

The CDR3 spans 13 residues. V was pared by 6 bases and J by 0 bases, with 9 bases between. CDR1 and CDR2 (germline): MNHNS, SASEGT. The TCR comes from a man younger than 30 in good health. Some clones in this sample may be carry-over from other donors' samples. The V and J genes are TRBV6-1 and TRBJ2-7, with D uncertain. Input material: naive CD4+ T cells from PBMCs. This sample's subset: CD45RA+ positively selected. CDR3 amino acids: CASSHTHSYEQYF. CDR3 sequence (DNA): TGTGCCAGCAGCCACACTCACTCCTACGAGCAGTACTTC.